This T cell receptor (beta chain) was captured by sequencing in a study of regulatory T cells in long-lasting Graves disease. With respect to this clonotype: The antigen remains unidentified.

Described time point: newly diagnosed GD, antithyroid drugs for less than 3 months. Scientists built the TCR library using RNA that was extracted from PBMCs. Peripheral blood, at about 9 milliliters, went into EDTA tubes. The CDR3 loop spans 15 amino acids. In germline, CDR1 is ENHRY, CDR2 SYGVKD. Trimming took off 8 bases at V and 0 bases at J, with 15 bases between the two ends. Researchers made TCR beta libraries by using iRepertoire HTBI primers and running Arm-PCR on CDR3 regions. TCRdb ran MiXCR on the multiplex PCR reads and lists one entry per CDR3 protein. The table includes approximately 310,000 distinct CDR3 sequences, about 18% detected once. Broader study findings: With some 2,700 shared public clonotypes, persistent patients exceeded new patients, who shared approximately 880.

The chain couples TRBV10-3 to TRBJ2-3, with D tentatively TRBD2 (6 bases). The TCR sequence derives from a female donor with Graves disease. The specimen comprised peripheral blood mononuclear cells (PBMCs), sampled at new diagnosis, from a patient treated with antithyroid drugs. The CDR3 nucleotides are TGTGCCATCCAGGAAGGAGGGACCAGCACAGATACGCAGTATTTT. This gives the protein CAIQEGGTSTDTQYF.